The rows below give T cell receptor beta chains drawn from one sample of a study of neurological immune-mediated disorders. In TCRdb, the 5' RACE reads were re-called with MiXCR into one record per CDR3 protein. This table has about 25,000 distinct CDR3 sequences, about 3.5% appearing once. The specimen was PBMCs. These receptors were taken from a woman under 40 with multiple sclerosis. Each CDR3 is given with its conserved first and last residue. The D gene is left open where the match is weak. Size values are once, few and many counts, or a class for expanded clones, and some rows have none.

clone size,V gene,J gene,D gene,CDR3 DNA,CDR3 protein
-,TRBV12-3/TRBV12-4,TRBJ1-5,-,TGTGCCAGCAGCCAGACAAGTAGTCAGCCCCAGCATTTT,CASSQTSSQPQHF
many,TRBV20-1,TRBJ1-6,-,TGCAGTGCTCCCATCGGCCCTGATTCACCCCTCCACTTT,CSAPIGPDSPLHF
many,TRBV5-1,TRBJ1-1,TRBD1,TGCGCCAGCAGCTTGGACAGGGGGGTCACTGAAGCTTTCTTT,CASSLDRGVTEAFF
many,TRBV4-1,TRBJ2-2,-,TGCGCCAGCAGCCAAGATAAGGGGGGAACCACCGGGGAGCTGTTTTTT,CASSQDKGGTTGELFF
many,TRBV5-1,TRBJ2-1,-,TGCGCCAGCAGCTTGGAGGGGCTCAATGAGCAGTTCTTC,CASSLEGLNEQFF
many,TRBV5-1,TRBJ2-7,TRBD1,TGCGCCAGCAGCACGCAGGGGGCCGAGCAGTACTTC,CASSTQGAEQYF
-,TRBV5-1,TRBJ2-4,-,TGCGCCAGCAGCTTGGGTGGATCCAAAATTCAGTACTTC,CASSLGGSKIQYF
many,TRBV7-2,TRBJ2-1,TRBD1,TGTGCCAGCAGCTTACATAGGACAGGGGGTTTCTACAATGAGCAGTTCTTC,CASSLHRTGGFYNEQFF
few,TRBV7-2,TRBJ1-1,-,TGTGCCAGCAGCCTCGGACATACTGATGAAGCTTTCTTT,CASSLGHTDEAFF
many,TRBV3-1,TRBJ1-1,-,TGTGCCAGCAGCCCCGCCCGGGGTTACTCGAACACTGAAGCTTTCTTT,CASSPARGYSNTEAFF
-,TRBV20-1,TRBJ2-1,TRBD2,TGCAGTGCCCCTAGCGGGCGAAAAGGCAATGAGCAGTTCTTC,CSAPSGRKGNEQFF
few,TRBV27,TRBJ1-6,TRBD1,TGTGCCAGCAGTTTGGAGGGGGCGATCAATTCACCCCTCCACTTT,CASSLEGAINSPLHF
many,TRBV10-3,TRBJ2-2,-,TGTGCCATCACGCGGACCGGGGAGCTGTTTTTT,CAITRTGELFF
many,TRBV5-1,TRBJ2-3,TRBD1,TGCGCCAGCAGCACCGGACAGGCAGATACGCAGTATTTT,CASSTGQADTQYF
-,TRBV7-9,TRBJ2-3,-,TGTGCCAGCAGCTTAAAGCCCCTTTCTAGCGCCAGTTTT,CASSLKPLSSASF
many,TRBV6-5,TRBJ2-1,TRBD2,TGTGCCAGCAGTTACAACGGTCTGGCGGGGGGCATCAATGAGCAGTTCTTC,CASSYNGLAGGINEQFF
-,TRBV12-3/TRBV12-4,TRBJ2-3,-,TGTGCCAGCAGTACACCGGGAAGCCGCCCCACAGATACGCAGTATTTT,CASSTPGSRPTDTQYF
few,TRBV7-2,TRBJ2-2,-,TGTGCCAGCAACCCTGGGGGAGGCGGGGAGCTGTTTTTT,CASNPGGGGELFF
many,TRBV3-1,TRBJ2-7,-,TGTGCCAGCAGTCCGCGGCTCGTTCCAACCTACGAGCAGTACTTC,CASSPRLVPTYEQYF
many,TRBV11-2,TRBJ2-1,TRBD2,TGTGCCAGCAGCCCCACAGCGGGACTCTACAATGAGCAGTTCTTC,CASSPTAGLYNEQFF
-,TRBV24-1,TRBJ2-5,-,TGTGCCACCAGCCCCGGGGCAGGGGAGGAGACCCAGTACTTC,CATSPGAGEETQYF
many,TRBV7-9,TRBJ2-1,-,TGTGCCAGCAGCTTAAGTTTGGGGGGCCTAATGTACAATGAGCAGTTCTTC,CASSLSLGGLMYNEQFF
many,TRBV7-2,TRBJ2-7,TRBD1,TGTGCCAGCAGCACAGGGGGAGAAACCTACGAGCAGTACTTC,CASSTGGETYEQYF
many,TRBV6-5,TRBJ1-5,TRBD1,TGTGCCAGCAGCACAGGGGGTAGGGATCAGCCCCAGCATTTT,CASSTGGRDQPQHF
many,TRBV20-1,TRBJ2-5,-,TGCAGTGCCACCCCTCTGGCGGCTTCCCTTGGGGGGACCCAGTACTTC,CSATPLAASLGGTQYF
-,TRBV12-3/TRBV12-4,TRBJ2-7,TRBD2,TGTGCCAGCAGTTGGGGAGTAGCGGGAGAACGGTACGAGCAGTACTTC,CASSWGVAGERYEQYF
-,TRBV27,TRBJ2-7,TRBD2,TGTGCCAGCAGTCCGGGACTAGCGGCTTTCTACGAGCAGTACTTC,CASSPGLAAFYEQYF
many,TRBV12-3/TRBV12-4,TRBJ1-2,-,TGTGCCAGCAGAACCCCAAGTAACTATGGCTACACCTTC,CASRTPSNYGYTF
many,TRBV24-1,TRBJ2-5,TRBD1,TGTGCCACCAGTGCGACAGGGGGTTTCCAAGAGACCCAGTACTTC,CATSATGGFQETQYF
many,TRBV4-3,TRBJ2-2,-,TGCGCCAGCAGCCAAGATGAGGGCGGCGGGGAGCTGTTTTTT,CASSQDEGGGELFF
many,TRBV12-3/TRBV12-4,TRBJ2-7,TRBD2,TGTGCCAGCAGCCGCGGACTAGCGGAACCTTTCCCGTACGAGCAGTACTTC,CASSRGLAEPFPYEQYF